Presented here are 5 T cell receptor beta chains from one specimen sequenced in a study of post-analysis software for immune sequencing data. General study results and limits: A few TRBV segments occurring more often in patients than controls included TRBV5-6, TRBV5-1 and TRBV20-1.

For these TCRs, the target antigens are not known. Sequencing libraries made from TCR beta cDNA carried unique molecular identifiers. TCRdb redid the calling of the PCR reads with MiXCR, one entry per CDR3 protein. The sample includes roughly 800,000 distinct CDR3 sequences, roughly 50% seen only once; the top ten take approximately 4.3%. Sequenced material: blood. The receptors were gathered from a girl between 10 and 17 years old with multiple sclerosis.

The rearrangement uses TRBV29-1 and TRBJ2-3, with D possibly matching TRBD1 (6 bases). Trimming pared 4 bases from V and 3 bases from J, leaving 14 bases between. The CDR3 runs to 14 residues. Looked up from germline, CDR1 is SQVTM and CDR2 is ANQGSEA. The CDR3: CSVAKGVRTDTQYF. Here the CDR3 DNA reads TGCAGCGTTGCGAAGGGGGTAAGGACAGATACGCAGTATTTT.

The rearrangement uses TRBV5-5 and TRBJ1-5; D is unclear. V lost 2 bases and J lost 0, with 12 bases in between. Germline V gene lookup returns CDR1 SGHKS and CDR2 YYEKEE (reference sequence). The CDR3 extends over 16 amino acids. Here the CDR3 DNA reads TGTGCCAGCAGCTTAAGTACAGCTCTTAGCAATCAGCCCCAGCATTTT. Its protein is CASSLSTALSNQPQHF.

The chain carries TRBV3-1 and TRBJ1-1, with a weak D call TRBD1 (5 bases). Between the trimmed V and J ends, which lost 8 bases and 6 bases, there was a span of 16 bases. The CDR3 contains 13 residues. The germline CDR1 and CDR2 sequences are LGHDT and YNNKEL (reference sequence). The chain's CDR3 is CASRILGRAEAFF. CDR3 nucleotides: TGTGCCAGCCGCATCTTGGGCAGGGCTGAAGCTTTCTTT.

This clonotype occurred once. The rearrangement links TRBV12-3 or TRBV12-4 to TRBJ2-2; TRBD2 matches 9 bases. The CDR3 has 17 residues. With 4 bases clipped from V and 3 bases from J, the junction kept 9 bases outside the gene matches. The CDR3 is CASSSNPSGTDTGELFF. CDR3 bases: TGTGCCAGCAGTTCCAATCCTAGCGGGACCGACACCGGGGAGCTGTTTTTT.

V is TRBV29-1 and J is TRBJ2-1, with no clear D. The germline V gene has CDR1 SQVTM and CDR2 ANQGSEA. V lost 3 bases, J lost 7 bases, and 10 bases lay in between. The CDR3 covers 12 residues. The CDR3 reads CSVETFSNEQFF. CDR3 DNA sequence: TGCAGCGTTGAGACATTTTCTAATGAGCAGTTCTTC.